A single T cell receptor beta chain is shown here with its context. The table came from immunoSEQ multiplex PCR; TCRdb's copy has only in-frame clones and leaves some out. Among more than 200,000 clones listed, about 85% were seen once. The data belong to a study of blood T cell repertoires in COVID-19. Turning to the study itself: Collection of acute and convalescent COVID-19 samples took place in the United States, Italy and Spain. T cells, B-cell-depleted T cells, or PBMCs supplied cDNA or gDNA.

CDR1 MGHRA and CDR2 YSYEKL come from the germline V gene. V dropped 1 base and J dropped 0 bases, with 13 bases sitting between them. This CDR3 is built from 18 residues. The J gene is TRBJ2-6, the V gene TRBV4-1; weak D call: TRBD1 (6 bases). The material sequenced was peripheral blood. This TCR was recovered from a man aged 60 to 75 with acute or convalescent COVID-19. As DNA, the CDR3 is TGCGCCAGCAGCCAAGGTACGGGACAACACTCTGGGGCCAACGTCCTGACTTTC. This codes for CASSQGTGQHSGANVLTF.